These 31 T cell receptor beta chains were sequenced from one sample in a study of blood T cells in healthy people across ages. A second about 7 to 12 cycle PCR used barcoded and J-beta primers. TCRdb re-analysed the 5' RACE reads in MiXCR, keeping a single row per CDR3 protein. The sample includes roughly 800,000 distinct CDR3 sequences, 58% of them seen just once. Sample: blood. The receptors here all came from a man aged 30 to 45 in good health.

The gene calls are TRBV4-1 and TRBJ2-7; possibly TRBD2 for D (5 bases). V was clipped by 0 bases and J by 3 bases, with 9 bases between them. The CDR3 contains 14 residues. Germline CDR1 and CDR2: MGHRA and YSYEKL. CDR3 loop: CASSQDGLGYEQYF. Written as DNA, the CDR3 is TGCGCCAGCAGCCAAGATGGACTCGGCTACGAGCAGTACTTC.

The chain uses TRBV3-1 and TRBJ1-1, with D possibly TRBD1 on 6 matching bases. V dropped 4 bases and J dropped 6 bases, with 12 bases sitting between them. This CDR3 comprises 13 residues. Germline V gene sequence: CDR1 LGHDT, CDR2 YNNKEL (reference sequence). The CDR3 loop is CASSPGTFPEAFF. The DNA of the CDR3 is TGTGCCAGCAGCCCCGGGACATTCCCTGAAGCTTTCTTT.

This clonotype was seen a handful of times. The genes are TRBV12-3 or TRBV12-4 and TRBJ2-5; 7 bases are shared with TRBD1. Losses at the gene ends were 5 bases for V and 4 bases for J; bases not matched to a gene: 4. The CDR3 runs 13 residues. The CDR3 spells CASSVNRGETQYF. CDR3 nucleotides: TGTGCCAGCAGTGTTAACAGGGGAGAGACCCAGTACTTC.

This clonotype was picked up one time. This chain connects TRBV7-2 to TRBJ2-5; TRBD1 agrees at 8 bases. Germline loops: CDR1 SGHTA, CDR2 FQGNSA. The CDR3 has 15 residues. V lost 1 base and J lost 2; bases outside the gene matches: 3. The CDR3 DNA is TGTGCCAGCAGCTTAGTGCGGACAGGGCAAGAGACCCAGTACTTC. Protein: CASSLVRTGQETQYF.

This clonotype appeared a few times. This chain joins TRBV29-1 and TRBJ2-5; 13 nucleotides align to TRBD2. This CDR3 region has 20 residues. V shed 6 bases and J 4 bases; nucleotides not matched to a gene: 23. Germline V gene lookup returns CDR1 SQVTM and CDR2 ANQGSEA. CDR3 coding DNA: TGCAGCGTCCCTAGGGGACTAGCGGGGAACTGGCGGTTACAGAGAGAGACCCAGTACTTC. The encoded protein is CSVPRGLAGNWRLQRETQYF.

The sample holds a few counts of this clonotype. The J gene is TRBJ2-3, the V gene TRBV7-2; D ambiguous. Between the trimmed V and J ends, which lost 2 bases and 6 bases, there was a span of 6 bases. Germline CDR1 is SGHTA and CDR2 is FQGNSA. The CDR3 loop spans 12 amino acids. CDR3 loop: CASSLSVDTQYF. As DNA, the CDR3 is TGTGCCAGCAGCTTATCCGTTGATACGCAGTATTTT.

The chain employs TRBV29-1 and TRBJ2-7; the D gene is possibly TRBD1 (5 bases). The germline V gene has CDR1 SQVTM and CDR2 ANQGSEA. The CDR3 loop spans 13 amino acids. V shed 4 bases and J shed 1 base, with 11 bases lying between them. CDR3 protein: CSVVGVVSYEQYF. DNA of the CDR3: TGCAGCGTTGTAGGGGTAGTTTCCTACGAGCAGTACTTC.

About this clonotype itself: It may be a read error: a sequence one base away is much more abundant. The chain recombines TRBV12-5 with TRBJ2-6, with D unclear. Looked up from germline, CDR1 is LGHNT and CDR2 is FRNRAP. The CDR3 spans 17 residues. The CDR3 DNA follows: TGTGCTGGTGGCCTAACCGTGGACCACTCTGGGGCCAACGTCCTGACTTTC. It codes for CAGGLTVDHSGANVLTF.

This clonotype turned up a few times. The CDR3 bases are TGTGCCAGCAGACTTGACACAGATACGCAGTATTTT. Encoded protein: CASRLDTDTQYF. This chain links TRBV7-2 with TRBJ2-3; D gene unclear. CDR1 and CDR2 from the germline V gene are SGHTA and FQGNSA. V was pared by 6 bases and J by 2 bases, with 6 bases between. CDR3 length equals 12 residues.

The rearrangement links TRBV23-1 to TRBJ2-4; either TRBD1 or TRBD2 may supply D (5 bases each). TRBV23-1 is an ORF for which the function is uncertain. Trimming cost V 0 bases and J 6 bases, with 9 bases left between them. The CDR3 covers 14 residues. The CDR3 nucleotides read TGCGCCAGCAGTCAATCATCAGGGAGAAACATTCAGTACTTC. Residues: CASSQSSGRNIQYF.

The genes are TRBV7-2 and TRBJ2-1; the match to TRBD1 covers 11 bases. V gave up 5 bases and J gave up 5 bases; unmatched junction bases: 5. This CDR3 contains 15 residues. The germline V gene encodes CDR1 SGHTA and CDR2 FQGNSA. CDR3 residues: CASSVEGQGDNEQFF. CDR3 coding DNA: TGTGCCAGCAGCGTAGAGGGACAGGGGGACAATGAGCAGTTCTTC.

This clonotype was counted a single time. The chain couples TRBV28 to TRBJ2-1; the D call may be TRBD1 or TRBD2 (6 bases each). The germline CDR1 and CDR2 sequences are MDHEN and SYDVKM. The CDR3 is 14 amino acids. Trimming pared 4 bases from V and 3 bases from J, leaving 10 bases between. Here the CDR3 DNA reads TGTGCCAGCAGTTCAAGGGGGGACTACAATGAGCAGTTCTTC. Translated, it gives CASSSRGDYNEQFF.

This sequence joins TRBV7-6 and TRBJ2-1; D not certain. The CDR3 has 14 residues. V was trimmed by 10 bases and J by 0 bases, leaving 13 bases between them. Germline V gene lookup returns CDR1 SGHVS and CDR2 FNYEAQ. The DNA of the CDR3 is TGTGCCACCAGTAGGTCGAGCTCCTACAATGAGCAGTTCTTC. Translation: CATSRSSSYNEQFF.

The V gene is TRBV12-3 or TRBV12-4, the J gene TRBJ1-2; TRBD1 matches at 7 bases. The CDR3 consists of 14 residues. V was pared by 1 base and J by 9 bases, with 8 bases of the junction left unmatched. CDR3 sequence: CASSLDRGGESYTF. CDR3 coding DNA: TGTGCCAGCAGTTTAGACCGAGGGGGCGAGAGCTACACCTTC.

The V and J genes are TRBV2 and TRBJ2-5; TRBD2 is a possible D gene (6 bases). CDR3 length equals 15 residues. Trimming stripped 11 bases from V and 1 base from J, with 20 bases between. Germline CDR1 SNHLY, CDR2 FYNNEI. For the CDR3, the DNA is TGTGCCGGCGTTTCCGGGACTGCCGGCCAAGAGACCCAGTACTTC. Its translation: CAGVSGTAGQETQYF.

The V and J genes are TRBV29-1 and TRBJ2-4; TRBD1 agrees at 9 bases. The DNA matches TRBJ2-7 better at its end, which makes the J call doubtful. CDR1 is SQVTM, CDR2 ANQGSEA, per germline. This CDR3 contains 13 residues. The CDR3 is CSAWTGVAYEQYF. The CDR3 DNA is TGCAGCGCCTGGACAGGGGTCGCCTACGAGCAGTACTTC.

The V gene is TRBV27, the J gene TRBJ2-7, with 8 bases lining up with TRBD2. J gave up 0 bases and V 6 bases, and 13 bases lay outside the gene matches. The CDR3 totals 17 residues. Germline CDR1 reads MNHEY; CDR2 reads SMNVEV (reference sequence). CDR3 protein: CASSPYVLAGSSYEQYF. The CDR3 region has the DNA TGTGCCAGCAGCCCTTACGTCCTAGCGGGTTCCTCCTACGAGCAGTACTTC.

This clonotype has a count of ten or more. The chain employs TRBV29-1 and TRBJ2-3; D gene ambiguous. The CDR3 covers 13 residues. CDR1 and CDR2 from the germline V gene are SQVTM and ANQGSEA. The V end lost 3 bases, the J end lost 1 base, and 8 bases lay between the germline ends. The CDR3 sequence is CSVDSGGTDTQYF. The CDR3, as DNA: TGCAGCGTTGACAGTGGGGGCACAGATACGCAGTATTTT.

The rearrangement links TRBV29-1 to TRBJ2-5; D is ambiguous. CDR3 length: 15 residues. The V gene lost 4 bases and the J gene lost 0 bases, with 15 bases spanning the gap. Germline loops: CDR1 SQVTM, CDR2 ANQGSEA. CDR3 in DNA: TGCAGCGTTGTTATCAGCGTTGAGTACCAAGAGACCCAGTACTTC. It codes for CSVVISVEYQETQYF. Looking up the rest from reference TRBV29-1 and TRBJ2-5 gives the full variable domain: SAVISQKPSRDICQRGTSLTIQCQVDSQVTMMFWYRQQPGQSLTLIATANQGSEATYESGFVIDKFPISRPNLTFSTLTVSNMSPEDSSIYLCSVVISVEYQETQYFGPGTRLLVL.

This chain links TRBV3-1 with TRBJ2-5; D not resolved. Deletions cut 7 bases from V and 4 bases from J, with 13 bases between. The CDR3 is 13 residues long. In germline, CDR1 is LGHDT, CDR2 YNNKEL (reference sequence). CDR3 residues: CASNEDVSETQYF. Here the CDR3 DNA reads TGTGCCAGCAATGAGGACGTCTCAGAGACCCAGTACTTC.

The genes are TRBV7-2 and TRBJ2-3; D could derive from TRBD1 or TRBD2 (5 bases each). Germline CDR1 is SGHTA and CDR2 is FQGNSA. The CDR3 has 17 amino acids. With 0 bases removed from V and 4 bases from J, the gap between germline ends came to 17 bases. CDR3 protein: CASSLARTGTGADTQYF. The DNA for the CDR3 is TGTGCCAGCAGCTTAGCTAGAACGGGGACGGGTGCAGATACGCAGTATTTT.

Written as DNA, the CDR3 is TGCAGTGCTCCCGGACTAGCGGATAGGAGCTCCTACAATGAGCAGTTCTTC. This translates into CSAPGLADRSSYNEQFF. The genes are TRBV20-1 and TRBJ2-1, with 10 positions matching TRBD2. CDR1 and CDR2 from the germline V gene are DFQATT and SNEGSKA (reference sequence). The J segment lost 0 bases and the V segment lost 5 bases, leaving 10 bases of the junction unmatched. This CDR3 spans 17 amino acids.

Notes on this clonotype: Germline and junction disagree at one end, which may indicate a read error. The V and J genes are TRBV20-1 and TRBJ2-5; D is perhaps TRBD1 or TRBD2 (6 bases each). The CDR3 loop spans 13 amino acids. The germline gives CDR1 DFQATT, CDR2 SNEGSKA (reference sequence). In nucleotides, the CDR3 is TGCAGTGTCTTAAGTGGGGGGCAAGGGACCCAGTACTTC. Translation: CSVLSGGQGTQYF.

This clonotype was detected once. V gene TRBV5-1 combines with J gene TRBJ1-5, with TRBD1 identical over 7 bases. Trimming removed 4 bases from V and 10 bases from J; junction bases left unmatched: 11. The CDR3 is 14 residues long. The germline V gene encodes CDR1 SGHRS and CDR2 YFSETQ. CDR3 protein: CASSPGETGNPQHF. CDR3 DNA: TGCGCCAGCAGCCCTGGGGAGACAGGGAATCCCCAGCATTTT.

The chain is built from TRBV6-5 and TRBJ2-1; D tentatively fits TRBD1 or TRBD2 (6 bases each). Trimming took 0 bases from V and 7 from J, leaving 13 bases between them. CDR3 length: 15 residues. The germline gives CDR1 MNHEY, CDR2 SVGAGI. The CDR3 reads CASSYSAGQGNEQFF. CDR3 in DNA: TGTGCCAGCAGTTACTCTGCGGGACAAGGGAATGAGCAGTTCTTC.

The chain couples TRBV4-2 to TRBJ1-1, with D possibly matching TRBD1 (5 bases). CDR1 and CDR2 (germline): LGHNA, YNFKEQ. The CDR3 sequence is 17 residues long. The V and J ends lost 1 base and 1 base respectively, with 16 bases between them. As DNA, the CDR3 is TGTGCCAGCAGCCAAGGCCTACATCAGGGAGGGAACACTGAAGCTTTCTTT. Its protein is CASSQGLHQGGNTEAFF.

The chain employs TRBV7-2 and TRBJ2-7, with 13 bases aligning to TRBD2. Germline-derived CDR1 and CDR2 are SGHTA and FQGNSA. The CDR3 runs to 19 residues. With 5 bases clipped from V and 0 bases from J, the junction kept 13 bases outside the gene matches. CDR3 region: CASSPNRGLAGSSSYEQYF. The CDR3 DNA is TGTGCCAGCAGCCCTAACCGGGGACTAGCGGGGAGTAGCTCCTACGAGCAGTACTTC. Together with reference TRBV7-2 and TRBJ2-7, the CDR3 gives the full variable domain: GAGVSQSPSNKVTEKGKDVELRCDPISGHTALYWYRQSLGQGLEFLIYFQGNSAPDKSGLPSDRFSAERTGGSVSTLTIQRTQQEDSAVYLCASSPNRGLAGSSSYEQYFGPGTRLTVT.

CDR3 sequence: CSAEYRGRYGYTF. The CDR3 DNA sequence: TGCAGCGCAGAATACAGGGGGCGGTATGGCTACACCTTC. This chain uses TRBV20-1 with TRBJ1-2, with TRBD1 identical over 9 bases. Germline lookup yields CDR1 DFQATT and CDR2 SNEGSKA (reference sequence). The CDR3 totals 13 residues.

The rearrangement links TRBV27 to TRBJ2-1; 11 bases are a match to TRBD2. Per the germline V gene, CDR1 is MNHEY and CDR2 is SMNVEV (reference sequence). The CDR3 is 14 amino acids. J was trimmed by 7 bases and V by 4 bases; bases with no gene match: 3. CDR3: CASSYGTSGNEQFF. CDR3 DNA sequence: TGTGCCAGCAGTTATGGGACTAGCGGTAATGAGCAGTTCTTC.

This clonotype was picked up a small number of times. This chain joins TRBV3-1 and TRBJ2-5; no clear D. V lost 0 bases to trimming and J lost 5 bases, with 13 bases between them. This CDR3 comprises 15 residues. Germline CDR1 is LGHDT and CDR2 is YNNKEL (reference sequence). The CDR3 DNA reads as TGTGCCAGCAGCCAAGATCAGACGTCAAGGGAGACCCAGTACTTC. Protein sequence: CASSQDQTSRETQYF.

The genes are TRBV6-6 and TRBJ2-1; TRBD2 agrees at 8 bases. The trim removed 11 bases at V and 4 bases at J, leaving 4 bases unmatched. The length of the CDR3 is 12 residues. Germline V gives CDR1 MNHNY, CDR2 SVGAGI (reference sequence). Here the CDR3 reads CAGGGNYNEQFF. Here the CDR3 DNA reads TGTGCCGGCGGGGGGAATTACAATGAGCAGTTCTTC.